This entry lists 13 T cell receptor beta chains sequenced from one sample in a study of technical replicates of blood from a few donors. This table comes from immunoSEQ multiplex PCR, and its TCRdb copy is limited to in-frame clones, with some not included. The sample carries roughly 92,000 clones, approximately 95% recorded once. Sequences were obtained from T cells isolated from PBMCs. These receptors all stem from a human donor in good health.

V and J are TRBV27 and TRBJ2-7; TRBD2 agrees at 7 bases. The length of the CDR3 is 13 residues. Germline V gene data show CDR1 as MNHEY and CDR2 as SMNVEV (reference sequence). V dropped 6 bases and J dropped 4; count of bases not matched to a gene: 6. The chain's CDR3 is CASSPGRRYEQYF. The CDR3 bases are TGTGCCAGCAGCCCCGGGAGGCGGTACGAGCAGTACTTC.

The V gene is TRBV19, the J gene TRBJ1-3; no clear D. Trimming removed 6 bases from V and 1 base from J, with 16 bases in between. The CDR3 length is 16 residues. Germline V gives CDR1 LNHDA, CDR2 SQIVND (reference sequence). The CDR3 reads CASRPGSTFSGNTIYF. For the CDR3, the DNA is TGTGCCAGTAGACCCGGGTCCACATTTTCTGGAAACACCATATATTTT.

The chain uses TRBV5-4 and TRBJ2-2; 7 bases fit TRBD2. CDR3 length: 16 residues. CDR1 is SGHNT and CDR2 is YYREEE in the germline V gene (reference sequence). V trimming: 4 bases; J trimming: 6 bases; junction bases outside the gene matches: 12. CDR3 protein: CASSPGGLVGPGELFF. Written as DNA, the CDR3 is TGTGCCAGCAGCCCGGGAGGACTAGTCGGGCCCGGGGAGCTGTTTTTT.

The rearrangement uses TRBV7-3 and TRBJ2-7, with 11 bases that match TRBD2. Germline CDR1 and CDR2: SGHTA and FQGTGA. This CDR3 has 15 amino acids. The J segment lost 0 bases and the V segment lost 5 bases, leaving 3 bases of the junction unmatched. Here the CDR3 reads CASSQGLADSYEQYF. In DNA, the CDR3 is TGTGCCAGCAGCCAGGGACTAGCGGACTCCTACGAGCAGTACTTC.

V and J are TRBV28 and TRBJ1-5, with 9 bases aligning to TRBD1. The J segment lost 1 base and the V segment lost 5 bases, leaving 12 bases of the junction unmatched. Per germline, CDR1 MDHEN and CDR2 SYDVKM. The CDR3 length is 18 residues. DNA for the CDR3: TGTGCCAGCAGTCTCGGGACAGGGTTGTTCTTGAGCAATCAGCCCCAGCATTTT. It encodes CASSLGTGLFLSNQPQHF.

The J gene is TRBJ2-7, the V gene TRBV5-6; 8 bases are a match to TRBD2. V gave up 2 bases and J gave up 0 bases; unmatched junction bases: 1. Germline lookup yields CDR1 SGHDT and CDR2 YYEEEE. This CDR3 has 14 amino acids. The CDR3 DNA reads TGTGCCAGCAGCTTTAGCGGGAACTCCTACGAGCAGTACTTC. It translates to CASSFSGNSYEQYF.

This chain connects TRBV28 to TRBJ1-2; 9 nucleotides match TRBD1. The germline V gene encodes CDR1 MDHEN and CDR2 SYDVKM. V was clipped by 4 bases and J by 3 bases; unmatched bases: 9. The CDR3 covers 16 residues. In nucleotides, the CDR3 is TGTGCCAGCAGTTACGACAGGGGGACGATCGACTATGGCTACACCTTC. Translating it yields CASSYDRGTIDYGYTF.

In DNA, the CDR3 is TGTGCCAGCAGCCATCGGCCGGGTGGCTACACCTTC. It specifies CASSHRPGGYTF. The chain carries TRBV27 and TRBJ1-2; D ambiguous. The germline gives CDR1 MNHEY, CDR2 SMNVEV (reference sequence). CDR3 length: 12 amino acids. Trimming shortened V by 6 bases and J by 7 bases, and 12 bases separated the two germline ends.

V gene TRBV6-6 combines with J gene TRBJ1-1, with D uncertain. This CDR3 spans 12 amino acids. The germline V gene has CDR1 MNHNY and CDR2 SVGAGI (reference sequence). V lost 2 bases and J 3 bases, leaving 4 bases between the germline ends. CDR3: CASSYLYTEAFF. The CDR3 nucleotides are TGTGCCAGCAGTTACCTATACACTGAAGCTTTCTTT.

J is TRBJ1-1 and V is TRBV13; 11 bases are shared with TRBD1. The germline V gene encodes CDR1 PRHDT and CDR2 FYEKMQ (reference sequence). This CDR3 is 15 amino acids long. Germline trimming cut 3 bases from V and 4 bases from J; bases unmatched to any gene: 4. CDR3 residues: CASSLGTGGLTEAFF. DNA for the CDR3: TGTGCCAGCAGCTTGGGGACAGGGGGTCTCACTGAAGCTTTCTTT.

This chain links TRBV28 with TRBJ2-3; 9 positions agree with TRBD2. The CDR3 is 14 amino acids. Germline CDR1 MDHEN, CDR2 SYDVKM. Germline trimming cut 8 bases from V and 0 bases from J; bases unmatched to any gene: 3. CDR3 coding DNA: TGTGCCAGCCTAGCGGGGATGAGCACAGATACGCAGTATTTT. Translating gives CASLAGMSTDTQYF.

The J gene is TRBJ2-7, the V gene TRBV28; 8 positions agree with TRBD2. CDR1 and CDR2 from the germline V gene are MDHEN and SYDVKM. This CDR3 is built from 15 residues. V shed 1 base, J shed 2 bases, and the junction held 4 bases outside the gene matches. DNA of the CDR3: TGTGCCAGCAGTTTATCGGGGGGGGCCCCCTACGAGCAGTACTTC. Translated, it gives CASSLSGGAPYEQYF.

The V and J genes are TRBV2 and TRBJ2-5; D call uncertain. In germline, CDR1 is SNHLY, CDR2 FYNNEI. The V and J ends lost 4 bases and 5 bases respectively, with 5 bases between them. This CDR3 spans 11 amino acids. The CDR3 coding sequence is TGTGCCAGCAGTGGGGCGGAGACCCAGTACTTC. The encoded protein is CASSGAETQYF.